The T cell receptor beta chain under discussion was sequenced for a study of blood T cells in healthy people across ages. This CDR3 comprises 13 residues. V was trimmed by 1 base and J by 7 bases, leaving 10 bases between them. Germline lookup yields CDR1 SGHAT and CDR2 FQNNGV. A J-beta primer mix and a sample-barcoded 5' primer were used in a second PCR of roughly 6 to 12 cycles. TCRdb recomputed calls from the 5' RACE reads with MiXCR, one row per CDR3 protein. The profile covers about a million distinct CDR3 sequences, with roughly 51% appearing a single time and about 22% taken by the ten largest.

The origin of this receptor is an older woman in good health. The V call is TRBV11-2, the J call TRBJ2-5; D gene uncertain. Sequencing was done on a sample of blood. The CDR3 nucleotides are TGTGCCAGCAGCTTAGCGGCAGATAGGACCCAGTACTTC. Amino acid sequence: CASSLAADRTQYF.